One sample yielded the 15 T cell receptor beta chains listed below, sequenced in a study of T cell responses to AZD1222 COVID-19 vaccine. Only in-frame clones appear in the TCRdb table, and some are missing; sequencing was by immunoSEQ multiplex PCR. The sample holds 100,000 or so clones, around nine tenths seen once. The specimen was peripheral blood, collected on day 0 of AZD1222 vaccination. The receptors come from an adult in good health.

The chain is built from TRBV29-1 and TRBJ1-2, with 8 bases aligning to TRBD1. Germline CDR1 and CDR2: SQVTM and ANQGSEA. This CDR3 is built from 11 residues. The trim removed 6 bases at V and 8 bases at J, leaving 5 bases unmatched. CDR3 region: CSVTGGGGYTF. In DNA form, the CDR3 reads TGCAGCGTAACAGGGGGAGGGGGCTACACCTTC.

The chain couples TRBV29-1 to TRBJ1-3, with D uncertain. The CDR3 is 13 amino acids. V dropped 2 bases and J dropped 4 bases, with 9 bases sitting between them. Per the germline V gene, CDR1 is SQVTM and CDR2 is ANQGSEA. For the CDR3, the DNA is TGCAGCGTTGAATTAGACCCCGGAAACACCATATATTTT. Protein: CSVELDPGNTIYF.

This clone was seen a single time. The V gene is TRBV30, the J gene TRBJ1-2, with 9 bases matching TRBD1. V dropped 2 bases and J dropped 8; count of bases not matched to a gene: 9. Germline V gene sequence: CDR1 GTSNPN, CDR2 SVGIG (reference sequence). The CDR3 has 14 residues. CDR3 region: CAWSKGQGLWGYTF. The CDR3 DNA is TGTGCCTGGAGTAAGGGACAGGGACTTTGGGGCTACACCTTC.

This chain links TRBV4-3 with TRBJ2-2; D is uncertain. The CDR3 is 15 amino acids. Germline loops: CDR1 LGHNA, CDR2 YSLEER. V dropped 1 base and J dropped 3 bases, with 9 bases sitting between them. CDR3 region: CASSQVSDDTGELFF. For the CDR3, the DNA is TGCGCCAGCAGCCAAGTTTCGGACGACACCGGGGAGCTGTTTTTT.

The rearrangement uses TRBV5-6 and TRBJ2-1; D is possibly TRBD1 (6 bases). Germline loops: CDR1 SGHDT, CDR2 YYEEEE. The ends were cut back, 5 bases at V and 6 bases at J, with 12 bases in the middle. CDR3 length equals 13 residues. DNA of the CDR3: TGTGCCAGCAGGAGACAGGTAGGCAATGAGCAGTTCTTC. Translation gives CASRRQVGNEQFF.

The rearrangement links TRBV20-1 to TRBJ1-1, with D perhaps matching TRBD1 (5 bases). The V end was cut by 0 bases, the J end by 10 bases, with 9 bases between. The CDR3 is 11 amino acids. The germline gives CDR1 DFQATT, CDR2 SNEGSKA (reference sequence). The chain's CDR3 is CSARDQGVAFF. Written as DNA, the CDR3 is TGCAGTGCTAGAGATCAGGGAGTAGCTTTCTTT.

The chain has TRBV7-8 and TRBJ2-7; TRBD1 matches at 7 bases. The length of the CDR3 is 13 residues. The germline V gene has CDR1 SGHVS and CDR2 FQNEAQ. J lost 7 bases, V lost 5 bases, and 8 bases had no gene match. CDR3 amino acids: CASSETGYGEQYV. CDR3 bases: TGTGCCAGCAGCGAGACAGGGTATGGGGAGCAGTACGTC.

V gene TRBV25-1 combines with J gene TRBJ2-3; perhaps TRBD1 as D (5 bases). Germline assignment: CDR1 MGHDK and CDR2 SYGVNS. There are 12 residues in the CDR3. With 7 bases removed from V and 1 base from J, the gap between germline ends came to 6 bases. The CDR3 loop reads CASKGRTDTQYF. CDR3 nucleotide sequence: TGTGCCAGCAAGGGGCGCACAGATACGCAGTATTTT. Combining the CDR3 with reference TRBV25-1 and TRBJ2-3 gives the whole variable domain EADIYQTPRYLVIGTGKKITLECSQTMGHDKMYWYQQDPGMELHLIHYSYGVNSTEKGDLSSESTVSRIRTEHFPLTLESARPSHTSQYLCASKGRTDTQYFGPGTRLTVL.

The chain employs TRBV7-9 and TRBJ1-5; D not resolved. Germline V gives CDR1 SEHNR, CDR2 FQNEAQ (reference sequence). CDR3 length: 13 residues. Trimming took off 5 bases at V and 9 bases at J, with 14 bases between the two ends. The CDR3 DNA sequence: TGTGCCAGCAGCCCGACGGGCCTTGGGCCCCAGCATTTT. Protein product: CASSPTGLGPQHF. Looking up the rest from reference TRBV7-9 and TRBJ1-5 gives the full variable domain: DTGVSQNPRHKITKRGQNVTFRCDPISEHNRLYWYRQTLGQGPEFLTYFQNEAQLEKSRLLSDRFSAERPKGSFSTLEIQRTEQGDSAMYLCASSPTGLGPQHFGDGTRLSIL.

The CDR3 DNA follows: TGTGCCAGCAGCCCGACAGGCTCCTATAATTCACCCCTCCACTTT. This codes for CASSPTGSYNSPLHF. The chain employs TRBV6-5 and TRBJ1-6, with D possibly TRBD1 on 6 matching bases. With 6 bases removed from V and 0 bases from J, the gap between germline ends came to 9 bases. This CDR3 region has 15 residues. Germline CDR1 is MNHEY and CDR2 is SVGAGI.

This clone was seen only a few times. This sequence joins TRBV11-3 and TRBJ2-5, with D unresolved. The V gene lost 4 bases and the J gene lost 2 bases, with 5 bases spanning the gap. CDR3 length: 12 residues. Per the germline V gene, CDR1 is SGHNT and CDR2 is YENEEA. DNA of the CDR3: TGTGCCAGCAGCTCCGTACAAGAGACCCAGTACTTC. This gives the protein CASSSVQETQYF.

This sequence joins TRBV2 and TRBJ2-7; D is ambiguous. Trimming left V 3 bases short and J 7 bases short, with 7 bases between. The CDR3 extends over 11 amino acids. Germline V gene data show CDR1 as SNHLY and CDR2 as FYNNEI. The CDR3 reads CASSEVKEQYV. The DNA of the CDR3 is TGTGCCAGCAGTGAGGTCAAGGAGCAGTACGTC.

The chain uses TRBV7-9 and TRBJ2-5, with D perhaps matching TRBD1 or TRBD2 (6 bases each). V was pared by 5 bases and J by 1 base, with 17 bases between. CDR1 and CDR2 (germline): SEHNR, FQNEAQ (reference sequence). The CDR3 has 16 amino acids. CDR3: CASSPSGGGFQETQYF. The DNA for the CDR3 is TGTGCCAGCAGCCCAAGCGGAGGGGGGTTCCAAGAGACCCAGTACTTC. The full variable domain, completed using reference TRBV7-9 and TRBJ2-5, is DTGVSQNPRHKITKRGQNVTFRCDPISEHNRLYWYRQTLGQGPEFLTYFQNEAQLEKSRLLSDRFSAERPKGSFSTLEIQRTEQGDSAMYLCASSPSGGGFQETQYFGPGTRLLVL.

CDR3 coding DNA: TGCGCCAGCAGGTACAGTCCCCTCTCTGGGGCCAACGTCCTGACTTTC. This translates into CASRYSPLSGANVLTF. The chain has TRBV4-1 and TRBJ2-6, with D unclear. The germline CDR1 and CDR2 sequences are MGHRA and YSYEKL. The CDR3 has 16 amino acids. The V end was cut by 6 bases, the J end by 0 bases, with 12 bases between.

CDR3 protein: CASSPGTMSTDTQYF. The CDR3 DNA reads as TGTGCCAGCAGTCCAGGGACCATGAGCACAGATACGCAGTATTTT. The V gene is TRBV28, the J gene TRBJ2-3, with D possibly being TRBD1 or TRBD2 (5 bases each). The germline V and J ends were trimmed by 5 bases and 0 bases, with 12 bases remaining between them. From germline, CDR1 is MDHEN and CDR2 SYDVKM. This CDR3 has 15 amino acids.